This T cell receptor beta chain was sequenced during a study of cytomegalovirus exposure and HLA in healthy donors. PCR was performed using 60 Vbeta and 13 Jbeta primers. Assay: immunoSEQ multiplex PCR; the TCRdb copy retains only in-frame clones and omits some. The sample carries about 120,000 clones, roughly 85% recorded once. V gave up 3 bases and J gave up 3 bases, with 8 bases separating them. Looked up from germline, CDR1 is SQVTM and CDR2 is ANQGSEA. The CDR3 sequence is 13 residues long. This chain links TRBV29-1 with TRBJ2-2, with D tentatively TRBD1 (5 bases). The sample consisted of PBMCs. The TCR sequence derives from a middle-aged woman in good health and CMV-seropositive. For the CDR3, the DNA is TGCAGCGTTGACAGGGAAGACACCGGGGAGCTGTTTTTT. This translates into CSVDREDTGELFF.